The 27 T cell receptor beta chains listed next were all sequenced from one sample in a study of blood T cell repertoires in COVID-19. Profiling relied on immunoSEQ multiplex PCR, and the TCRdb table lists in-frame clones only, not all of them. The sample consists of 70,000 to 90,000 clones, 75% to 85% of them appearing once. The specimen was peripheral blood. The source is a human donor in a cohort sampled during active COVID-19.

The gene calls are TRBV19 and TRBJ2-3, with 8 positions matching TRBD1. The CDR3 has 16 amino acids. V shed 3 bases, J shed 4 bases, and the junction held 9 bases outside the gene matches. Germline CDR1 reads LNHDA; CDR2 reads SQIVND (reference sequence). The CDR3 DNA reads TGTGCCAGTAGTATCCATTCAGGGGGCGCATCAGATACGCAGTATTTT. Translating it yields CASSIHSGGASDTQYF.

This sequence joins TRBV19 and TRBJ2-1; 15 bases are a match to TRBD2. Trimming took 8 bases from V and 5 from J; bases not matched to a gene: 13. Germline CDR1 LNHDA, CDR2 SQIVND (reference sequence). This CDR3 is 18 amino acids long. The CDR3 here is CASVDPGLAGGQNNEQFF. CDR3 coding DNA: TGTGCCAGTGTGGACCCGGGACTAGCGGGAGGTCAAAACAATGAGCAGTTCTTC.

The chain employs TRBV19 and TRBJ2-7, with a weak D call TRBD2 (6 bases). V lost 3 bases to trimming and J lost 0 bases, with 12 bases between them. The germline V gene has CDR1 LNHDA and CDR2 SQIVND (reference sequence). CDR3 length: 15 residues. The CDR3 here is CASSISIAVSYEQYF. The CDR3 DNA reads as TGTGCCAGTAGTATTTCTATAGCGGTCTCCTACGAGCAGTACTTC.

In DNA form, the CDR3 reads TGTGCCAGCAGCCGGGACAGGGTCTACAATGAGCAGTTCTTC. This gives the protein CASSRDRVYNEQFF. The rearrangement uses TRBV3-1 (or the pseudogene TRBV3-2) and TRBJ2-1; TRBD1 aligns across 9 bases. V was clipped by 4 bases and J by 3 bases; unmatched bases: 1. The CDR3 is made up of 14 amino acids. CDR1 LGHDT and CDR2 YNNKEL come from the germline V gene (reference sequence).

The V gene is TRBV30, the J gene TRBJ1-1; D gene unclear. This CDR3 is 13 amino acids long. V lost 2 bases and J lost 5, with 12 bases in between. The germline V gene encodes CDR1 GTSNPN and CDR2 SVGIG (reference sequence). CDR3 DNA sequence: TGTGCCTGGAGTCGACAAGGCGCGACTGAAGCTTTCTTT. It translates to CAWSRQGATEAFF. Supplemented by reference TRBV30 and TRBJ1-1, the full variable domain reads SQTIHQWPATLVQPVGSPLSLECTVEGTSNPNLYWYRQAAGRGLQLLFYSVGIGQISSEVPQNLSASRPQDRQFILSSKKLLLSDSGFYLCAWSRQGATEAFFGQGTRLTVV.

This CDR3 is CASSPGQGDSYEQYF. In nucleotides, the CDR3 is TGTGCCAGTAGCCCGGGACAGGGTGACTCCTACGAGCAGTACTTC. The chain is built from TRBV19 and TRBJ2-7, with 9 bases matching TRBD1. Trimming removed 6 bases from V and 0 bases from J; junction bases left unmatched: 6. CDR3 length: 15 residues. Germline V gives CDR1 LNHDA, CDR2 SQIVND (reference sequence). Full variable domain (remainder filled in from reference TRBV19 and TRBJ2-7): DGGITQSPKYLFRKEGQNVTLSCEQNLNHDAMYWYRQDPGQGLRLIYYSQIVNDFQKGDIAEGYSVSREKKESFPLTVTSAQKNPTAFYLCASSPGQGDSYEQYFGPGTRLTVT.

The chain carries TRBV5-4 and TRBJ2-7; perhaps TRBD2 as D (6 bases). Germline CDR1 is SGHNT and CDR2 is YYREEE (reference sequence). This CDR3 has 16 amino acids. V lost 0 bases and J lost 0, with 13 bases in between. As DNA, the CDR3 is TGTGCCAGCAGCTTGGCGGTAGCGGCTAGCTCCTACGAGCAGTACTTC. Amino acids: CASSLAVAASSYEQYF.

In its sample, this clone was seen once. The chain recombines TRBV7-9 with TRBJ1-4; 9 positions agree with TRBD1. The CDR3 length is 15 residues. Germline V gene sequence: CDR1 SEHNR, CDR2 FQNEAQ (reference sequence). The trim removed 5 bases at V and 7 bases at J, leaving 8 bases unmatched. DNA for the CDR3: TGTGCCAGCAGCCCTCGACAGGGGGTGGTTGAAAAACTGTTTTTT. Translating it yields CASSPRQGVVEKLFF.

J is TRBJ2-1 and V is TRBV7-2; 8 bases fit TRBD2. The ends lost 6 bases at V and 8 bases at J; junction bases unmatched: 9. CDR3 length: 14 amino acids. The V gene's germline CDR1 is SGHTA and CDR2 FQGNSA. CDR3 sequence (DNA): TGTGCCAGCAGGCCCAGCGGGAGCAGGTATGAGCAGTTCTTC. As protein: CASRPSGSRYEQFF.

V gene TRBV19 combines with J gene TRBJ2-7, with 9 bases fitting TRBD2. This CDR3 has 14 residues. Trimming cost V 5 bases and J 2 bases; bases outside gene matches: 4. From germline, CDR1 is LNHDA and CDR2 SQIVND (reference sequence). CDR3 DNA sequence: TGTGCCAGTAGTGCCGGGACTAGCACCTACGAGCAGTACTTC. Its protein is CASSAGTSTYEQYF.

The rearrangement uses TRBV7-9 and TRBJ1-4; 10 bases map to TRBD1. This CDR3 is 16 amino acids long. Germline V gene lookup returns CDR1 SEHNR and CDR2 FQNEAQ (reference sequence). Losses at the gene ends were 3 bases for V and 5 bases for J; bases not matched to a gene: 6. The CDR3 loop reads CASSFSLGQGNEKLFF. Written as DNA, the CDR3 is TGTGCCAGCAGCTTTTCTCTGGGACAGGGGAATGAAAAACTGTTTTTT.

The V gene is TRBV6-2 or TRBV6-3, the J gene TRBJ2-5; TRBD1 matches 7 bases. Per germline, CDR1 MNHEY and CDR2 SVGEGT. The CDR3 consists of 16 residues. Trimming removed 4 bases from V and 2 bases from J; junction bases left unmatched: 10. This CDR3 reads CASSSRPGTVQETQYF. The CDR3 nucleotides are TGTGCCAGCAGTTCCCGTCCCGGGACAGTACAAGAGACCCAGTACTTC.

The chain couples TRBV28 to TRBJ1-5; D gene uncertain. Between the trimmed V and J ends, which lost 7 bases and 4 bases, there was a span of 8 bases. Per germline, CDR1 MDHEN and CDR2 SYDVKM. The CDR3 is 12 residues long. This CDR3 is CASTQENQPQHF. DNA for the CDR3: TGTGCCAGCACGCAAGAGAATCAGCCCCAGCATTTT.

The gene calls are TRBV29-1 and TRBJ2-7; possible D gene TRBD1, 5 bases. This CDR3 is built from 13 residues. Germline CDR1 and CDR2: SQVTM and ANQGSEA. The ends were cut back, 5 bases at V and 7 bases at J, with 18 bases in the middle. The CDR3 DNA reads as TGCAGCGTTTTGGCAGGGCGGCCCGGAGAGCAGTACTTC. It encodes CSVLAGRPGEQYF.

This clone has a single count. The rearrangement links TRBV19 to TRBJ2-3; D remains ambiguous. The length of the CDR3 is 16 residues. Looked up from germline, CDR1 is LNHDA and CDR2 is SQIVND (reference sequence). V gave up 5 bases and J gave up 3 bases, with 18 bases separating them. CDR3 sequence reads: CASSPSVAAWTDTQYF. The DNA for the CDR3 is TGTGCCAGTAGTCCAAGCGTGGCAGCTTGGACAGATACGCAGTATTTT. The complete variable domain, with remaining parts taken from reference TRBV19 and TRBJ2-3, reads DGGITQSPKYLFRKEGQNVTLSCEQNLNHDAMYWYRQDPGQGLRLIYYSQIVNDFQKGDIAEGYSVSREKKESFPLTVTSAQKNPTAFYLCASSPSVAAWTDTQYFGPGTRLTVL.

The rearrangement joins TRBV18 to TRBJ2-2; 8 bases line up with TRBD1. The ends lost 3 bases at V and 5 bases at J; junction bases unmatched: 8. Germline lookup yields CDR1 KGHSH and CDR2 LQKENI. There are 16 residues in the CDR3. This CDR3 is CASSPSRTGSTGELFF. The CDR3 DNA reads as TGTGCCAGCTCACCCAGTCGGACAGGGAGTACCGGGGAGCTGTTTTTT.

The chain carries TRBV18 and TRBJ1-1; a possible D gene is TRBD1 (5 bases). CDR1 KGHSH and CDR2 LQKENI come from the germline V gene. The CDR3 runs to 16 residues. Trimming took 4 bases from V and 1 from J, leaving 16 bases between them. The CDR3 DNA reads TGTGCCAGCTCACGGCTATGGGGGGGGGAGAACACTGAAGCTTTCTTT. This translates into CASSRLWGGENTEAFF. Full variable domain (missing parts from reference TRBV18 and TRBJ1-1): NAGVMQNPRHLVRRRGQEARLRCSPMKGHSHVYWYRQLPEEGLKFMVYLQKENIIDESGMPKERFSAEFPKEGPSILRIQQVVRGDSAAYFCASSRLWGGENTEAFFGQGTRLTVV.

This chain joins TRBV4-2 and TRBJ2-1; TRBD2 aligns across 13 bases. Germline V gene data show CDR1 as LGHNA and CDR2 as YNFKEQ. Germline trimming cut 0 bases from V and 8 bases from J; bases unmatched to any gene: 13. This CDR3 is 19 amino acids long. The CDR3 region is CASSQEPGLAGSAGDEQFF. In DNA, the CDR3 is TGTGCCAGCAGCCAAGAGCCGGGACTAGCGGGATCCGCGGGGGATGAGCAGTTCTTC.

The chain joins TRBV6-1 to TRBJ2-7; 7 bases match TRBD1. Germline V gene lookup returns CDR1 MNHNS and CDR2 SASEGT. The J segment lost 3 bases and the V segment lost 2 bases, leaving 10 bases of the junction unmatched. This CDR3 region has 16 residues. For the CDR3, the DNA is TGTGCCAGCAGTGAACGGACAGGACCAAGAGACTACGAGCAGTACTTC. Amino acid sequence: CASSERTGPRDYEQYF.

This clone was detected a few times. The chain couples TRBV4-2 to TRBJ2-7, with TRBD2 identical over 8 bases. The CDR3 is 17 amino acids. Germline loops: CDR1 LGHNA, CDR2 YNFKEQ. The junction had 8 bases not matched to a gene; V was cut back by 0 bases and J by 1 base. The CDR3 loop is CASSQDASGSPSYEQYF. The CDR3 bases are TGTGCCAGCAGCCAAGATGCGAGCGGGAGCCCTTCCTACGAGCAGTACTTC.

This clone appeared once. The chain recombines TRBV28 with TRBJ1-2; D is ambiguous. The germline V and J ends were trimmed by 3 bases and 5 bases, with 10 bases remaining between them. This CDR3 comprises 13 residues. CDR1 and CDR2 (germline): MDHEN, SYDVKM. DNA of the CDR3: TGTGCCAGCAGTTTCCCCGGGGAGTATGGCTACACCTTC. Its protein product is CASSFPGEYGYTF.

This chain links TRBV6-6 with TRBJ1-5, with 8 bases identical to TRBD1. The CDR3 is 14 residues long. The germline V gene has CDR1 MNHNY and CDR2 SVGAGI (reference sequence). Losses at the gene ends were 5 bases for V and 6 bases for J; bases not matched to a gene: 6. The CDR3 spells CASSLGTGFQPQHF. DNA of the CDR3: TGTGCCAGCAGTCTCGGGACAGGTTTTCAGCCCCAGCATTTT.

This clone was counted once. This chain uses TRBV5-1 with TRBJ1-1, with TRBD1 matching over 10 bases. J was trimmed by 5 bases and V by 0 bases; bases with no gene match: 7. There are 16 residues in the CDR3. Germline CDR1 reads SGHRS; CDR2 reads YFSETQ. The CDR3 region has the DNA TGCGCCAGCAGCTTGGGCCTTGGACAGGGGGGGACTGAAGCTTTCTTT. Its protein product is CASSLGLGQGGTEAFF.

The chain is built from TRBV5-1 and TRBJ2-3, with 13 bases fitting TRBD2. This CDR3 is 16 amino acids long. Germline CDR1 is SGHRS and CDR2 is YFSETQ. The ends lost 1 base at V and 5 bases at J; junction bases unmatched: 4. The CDR3 loop reads CASSLRTSGRRDTQYF. As DNA, the CDR3 is TGCGCCAGCAGCTTGAGGACTAGCGGGAGAAGAGATACGCAGTATTTT. Variable domain in full (rest from reference TRBV5-1 and TRBJ2-3): KAGVTQTPRYLIKTRGQQVTLSCSPISGHRSVSWYQQTPGQGLQFLFEYFSETQRNKGNFPGRFSGRQFSNSRSEMNVSTLELGDSALYLCASSLRTSGRRDTQYFGPGTRLTVL.

The V gene is TRBV6-5, the J gene TRBJ2-3; possibly TRBD2 for D (5 bases). Germline V gene sequence: CDR1 MNHEY, CDR2 SVGAGI. The CDR3 consists of 15 residues. V was pared by 7 bases and J by 0 bases, with 14 bases between. The CDR3: CASKRELSSTDTQYF. As DNA, the CDR3 is TGTGCCAGCAAGAGGGAGCTTTCCAGCACAGATACGCAGTATTTT.

The rearrangement joins TRBV2 to TRBJ2-1; 11 bases are shared with TRBD1. The CDR3 is 14 amino acids. Germline V gene data show CDR1 as SNHLY and CDR2 as FYNNEI. V lost 6 bases to trimming and J lost 8 bases; unmatched junction nucleotides: 6. DNA for the CDR3: TGTGCCAGCAGCCTGGGACAGGGGGGCCATGAGCAGTTCTTC. It codes for CASSLGQGGHEQFF. The complete variable domain, with remaining parts taken from reference TRBV2 and TRBJ2-1, reads EPEVTQTPSHQVTQMGQEVILRCVPISNHLYFYWYRQILGQKVEFLVSFYNNEISEKSEIFDDQFSVERPDGSNFTLKIRSTKLEDSAMYFCASSLGQGGHEQFFGPGTRLTVL.

The rearrangement links TRBV2 to TRBJ2-5; no clear D gene. The V end was cut by 2 bases, the J end by 1 base, with 8 bases between. Germline assignment: CDR1 SNHLY and CDR2 FYNNEI. CDR3 size: 14 residues. The CDR3, as DNA: TGTGCCAGCAGTGAAAGGTCAGGCCAAGAGACCCAGTACTTC. Protein product: CASSERSGQETQYF.